This T cell receptor (beta chain) was recovered during a study of blood T cell repertoires in COVID-19. Trimming stripped 6 bases from V and 11 bases from J, with 17 bases between. The CDR3 length is 14 residues. The V gene's germline CDR1 is MNHEY and CDR2 SVGAGI. Libraries were prepared by immunoSEQ multiplex PCR; TCRdb keeps only in-frame clonotypes and omits some of them. The table lists 130,000 to 150,000 clones, 70% to 90% of them singletons. The genes are TRBV6-5 and TRBJ1-6; D not resolved. The sample comprised peripheral blood. This TCR derives from a man between 65 and 85 years old with acute or convalescent COVID-19. CDR3 in amino acids: CASSPGSYGTPLHF. Here the CDR3 DNA reads TGTGCCAGCAGCCCCGGGTCTTACGGGACACCCCTCCACTTT.